The rows below give T cell receptor beta chains drawn from one sample of a study of CD8+CD57+ T cells in acquired aplastic anemia. TCRdb itself ran the reads through MiXCR, one entry per CDR3 protein. The profile shows just over 40,000 distinct CDR3 sequences, roughly 63% of them singletons. The sample consisted of sorted CD4+, CD8+, or CD8+CD57+ T cells (not recorded which) from PBMCs. These receptors all come from a human donor with aplastic anemia. Each CDR3 is given without its conserved first and last residue.

j_call	v_call	cdr3_aa
TRBJ1-3	TRBV25-1	ASSETGQGPTIY
TRBJ1-1	TRBV9	ASSPEEGNTEAF
TRBJ1-6	TRBV25-1	ASSGDRGLYNSPLH
TRBJ2-1	TRBV6-5	ASSSGGPLNEQF
TRBJ2-1	TRBV29-1	SALASSYNEQF
TRBJ2-5	TRBV6-1	ASSPAGAQETQY
TRBJ2-3	TRBV11-2	ASSFRDPPTDTQY
TRBJ1-2	TRBV25-1	ASSQTGDGYT
TRBJ2-7	TRBV7-8	ASSYPGQDSYEQY
TRBJ2-2	TRBV5-4	ASSFIGTSGILNTGELF
TRBJ2-3	TRBV25-1	ASSVGSFEDTQY
TRBJ2-7	TRBV2	ASRRPGQGTYEQY
TRBJ2-3	TRBV11-1	ASSLASGGTDTQY
TRBJ2-1	TRBV20-1	SAGLAGGYNEQF
TRBJ1-1	TRBV6-6	ASSNTEAF
TRBJ2-5	TRBV25-1	ASSRPVVWYQETQY
TRBJ2-7	TRBV2	ASSAMQNLSYEQY
TRBJ2-2	TRBV19	ASTPGGAGELF
TRBJ2-1	TRBV20-1	SARDREHYNEQF
TRBJ1-5	TRBV6-2/TRBV6-3	ASSPDRGYNQPQH
TRBJ1-1	TRBV19	ASSMAGWWTEAF
TRBJ2-3	TRBV15	ATSLNQQGADTQY
TRBJ2-1	TRBV10-3	AISPGTSSLSEQF
TRBJ1-5	TRBV10-2	ASTEGTGDSNQPQH
TRBJ1-2	TRBV13	ASSPGQGLRNGYT
TRBJ1-1	TRBV20-1	SARVPPITEAF